This T cell receptor (beta chain) was recovered during a study of shared clonotypes between healthy human individuals. Findings and caveats of the study: The four-donor shared clonotypes exceeded non-shared clonotypes in generation probability, with non-shared ones scoring lower.

A word on this clone: Its target is not known.

Sequenced by immunoSEQ multiplex PCR; TCRdb stores in-frame clones only, minus some. The sample lists roughly 720,000 clones; about 90% were seen once. The CDR3 length is 14 residues. The trim removed 6 bases at V and 5 bases at J, leaving 1 base unmatched. The germline V gene encodes CDR1 MNHEY and CDR2 SMNVEV (reference sequence). The V and J genes are TRBV27 and TRBJ2-1; TRBD2 matches at 13 bases. This TCR derives from a man aged 18 to 29 in good health. Some clones in this sample may be carry-over from other donors' samples. Input material: memory CD8+ T cells from PBMCs. Regarding subset: CD45RO+ cells pooled with CCR7-negative TemRA cells. The DNA for the CDR3 is TGTGCCAGCAGACTAGCGGGAGGGAACAATGAGCAGTTCTTC. Translation gives CASRLAGGNNEQFF.